This section outlines one TCR beta chain sequence together with its context. From germline, CDR1 is SGHRS and CDR2 YFSETQ. The CDR3 is 16 residues long. V gave up 0 bases and J gave up 2 bases; unmatched junction bases: 5. This sample was taken from a study of blood T cell repertoires in COVID-19. Study in general: Sources were T cells, B-cell-depleted T cells, or PBMCs; the material itself was cDNA or gDNA.

Measured with immunoSEQ multiplex PCR; TCRdb has only the in-frame clones, and not every one. Of about 210,000 clones listed, 89% are singletons. The clonotype was recovered from a woman in her forties with acute or convalescent COVID-19. Material for sequencing was peripheral blood. V and J are TRBV5-1 and TRBJ2-1, with 7 positions matching TRBD1. The CDR3 DNA reads as TGCGCCAGCAGCTTGGCTCAGACAGGGACCTACAATGAGCAGTTCTTC. Amino acid sequence: CASSLAQTGTYNEQFF.